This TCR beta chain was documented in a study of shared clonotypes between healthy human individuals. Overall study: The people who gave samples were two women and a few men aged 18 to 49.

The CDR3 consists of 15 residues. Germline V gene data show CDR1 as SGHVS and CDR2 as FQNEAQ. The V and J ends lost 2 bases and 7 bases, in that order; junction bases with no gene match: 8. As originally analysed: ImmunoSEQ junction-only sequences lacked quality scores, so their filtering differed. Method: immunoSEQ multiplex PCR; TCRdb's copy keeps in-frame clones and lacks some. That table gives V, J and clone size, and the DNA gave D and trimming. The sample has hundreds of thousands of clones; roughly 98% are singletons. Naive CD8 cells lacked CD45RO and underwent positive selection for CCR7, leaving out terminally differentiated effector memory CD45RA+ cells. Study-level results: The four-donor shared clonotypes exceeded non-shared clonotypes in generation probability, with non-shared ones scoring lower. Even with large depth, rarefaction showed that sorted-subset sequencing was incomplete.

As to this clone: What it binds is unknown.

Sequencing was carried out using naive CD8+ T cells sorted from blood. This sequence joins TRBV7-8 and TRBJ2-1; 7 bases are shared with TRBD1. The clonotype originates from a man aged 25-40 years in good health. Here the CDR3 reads CASSLRQGTLNEQFF. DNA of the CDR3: TGTGCCAGCAGCTTACGACAGGGTACTCTAAATGAGCAGTTCTTC.